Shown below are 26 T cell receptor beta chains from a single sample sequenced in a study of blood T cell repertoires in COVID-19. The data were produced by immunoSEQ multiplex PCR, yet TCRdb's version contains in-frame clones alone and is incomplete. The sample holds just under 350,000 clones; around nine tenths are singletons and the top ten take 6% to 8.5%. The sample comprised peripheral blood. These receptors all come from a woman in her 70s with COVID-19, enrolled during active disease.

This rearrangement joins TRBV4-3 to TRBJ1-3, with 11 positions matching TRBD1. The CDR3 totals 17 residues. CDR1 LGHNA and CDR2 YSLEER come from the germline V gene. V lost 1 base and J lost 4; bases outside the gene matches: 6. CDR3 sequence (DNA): TGCGCCAGCAGCCAAGGGGGGACAGGGGGATCAGGAAACACCATATATTTT. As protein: CASSQGGTGGSGNTIYF.

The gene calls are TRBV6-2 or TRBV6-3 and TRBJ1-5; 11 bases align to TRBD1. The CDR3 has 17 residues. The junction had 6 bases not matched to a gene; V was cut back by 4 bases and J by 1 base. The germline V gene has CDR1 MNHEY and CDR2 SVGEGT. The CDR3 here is CASSWTGGRRSNQPQHF. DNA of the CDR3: TGTGCCAGCAGTTGGACAGGGGGCAGGAGAAGCAATCAGCCCCAGCATTTT.

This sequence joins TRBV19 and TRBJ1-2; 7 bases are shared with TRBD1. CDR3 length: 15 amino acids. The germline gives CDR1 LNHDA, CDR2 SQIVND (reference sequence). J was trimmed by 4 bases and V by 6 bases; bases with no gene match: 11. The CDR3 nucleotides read TGTGCCAGTAGGTTGGCCGGGACAGAACGCTATGGCTACACCTTC. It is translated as CASRLAGTERYGYTF.

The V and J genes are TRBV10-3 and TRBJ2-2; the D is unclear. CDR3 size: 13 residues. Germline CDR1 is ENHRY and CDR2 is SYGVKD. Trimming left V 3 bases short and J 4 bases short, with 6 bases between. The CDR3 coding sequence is TGTGCCATCAGTGACGGTGCCACCGGGGAGCTGTTTTTT. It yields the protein CAISDGATGELFF.

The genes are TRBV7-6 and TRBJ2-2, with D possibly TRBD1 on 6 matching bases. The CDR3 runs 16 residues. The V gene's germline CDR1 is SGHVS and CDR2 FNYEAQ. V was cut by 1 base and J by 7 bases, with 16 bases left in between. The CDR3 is CASSLEQTGFGGELFF. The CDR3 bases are TGTGCCAGCAGCTTAGAACAGACAGGCTTTGGCGGGGAGCTGTTTTTT.

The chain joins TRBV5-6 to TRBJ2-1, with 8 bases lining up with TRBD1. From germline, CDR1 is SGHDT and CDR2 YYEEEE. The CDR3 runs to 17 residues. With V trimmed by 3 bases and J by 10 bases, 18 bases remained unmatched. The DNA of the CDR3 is TGTGCCAGCAGCTCGTGGGCAGGGGGCCCTGGACTCCACGAGCAGTTCTTC. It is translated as CASSSWAGGPGLHEQFF.

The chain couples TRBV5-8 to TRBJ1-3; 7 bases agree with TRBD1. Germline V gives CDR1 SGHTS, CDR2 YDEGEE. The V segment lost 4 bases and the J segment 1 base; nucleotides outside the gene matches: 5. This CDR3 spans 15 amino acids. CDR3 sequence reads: CASSTGTASGNTIYF. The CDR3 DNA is TGTGCCAGCAGCACCGGGACAGCTTCTGGAAACACCATATATTTT.

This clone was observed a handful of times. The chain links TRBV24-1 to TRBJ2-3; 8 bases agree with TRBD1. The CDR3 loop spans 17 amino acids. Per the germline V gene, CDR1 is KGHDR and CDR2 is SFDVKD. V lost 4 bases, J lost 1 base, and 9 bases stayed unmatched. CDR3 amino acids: CATSESQGAWGTDTQYF. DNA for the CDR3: TGTGCCACCAGTGAGTCGCAGGGGGCTTGGGGCACAGATACGCAGTATTTT.

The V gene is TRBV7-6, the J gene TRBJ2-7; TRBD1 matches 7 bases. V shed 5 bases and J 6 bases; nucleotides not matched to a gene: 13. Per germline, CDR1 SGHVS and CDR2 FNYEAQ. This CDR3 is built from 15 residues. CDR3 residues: CASSQGQIPGGEQYF. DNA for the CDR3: TGTGCCAGCAGCCAAGGACAGATCCCAGGGGGCGAGCAGTACTTC.

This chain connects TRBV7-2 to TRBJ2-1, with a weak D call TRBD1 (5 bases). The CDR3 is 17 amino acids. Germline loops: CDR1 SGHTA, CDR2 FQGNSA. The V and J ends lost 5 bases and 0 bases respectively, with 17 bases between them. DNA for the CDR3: TGTGCCAGCAGCCGGACGGCAGGGTCACCCTCCTACAATGAGCAGTTCTTC. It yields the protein CASSRTAGSPSYNEQFF.

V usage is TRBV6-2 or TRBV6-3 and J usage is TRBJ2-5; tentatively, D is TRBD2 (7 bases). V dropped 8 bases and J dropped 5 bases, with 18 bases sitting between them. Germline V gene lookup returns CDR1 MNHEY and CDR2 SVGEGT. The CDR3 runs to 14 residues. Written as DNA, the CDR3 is TGTGCCAGCTGCCTCGTCGGGGGGCAGGAGACCCAGTACTTC. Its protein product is CASCLVGGQETQYF.

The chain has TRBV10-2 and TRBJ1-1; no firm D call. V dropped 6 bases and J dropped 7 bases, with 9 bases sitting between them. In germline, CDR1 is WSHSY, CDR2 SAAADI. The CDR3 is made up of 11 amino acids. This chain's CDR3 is CASRAALEAFF. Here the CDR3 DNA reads TGCGCCAGCAGAGCCGCACTTGAAGCTTTCTTT.

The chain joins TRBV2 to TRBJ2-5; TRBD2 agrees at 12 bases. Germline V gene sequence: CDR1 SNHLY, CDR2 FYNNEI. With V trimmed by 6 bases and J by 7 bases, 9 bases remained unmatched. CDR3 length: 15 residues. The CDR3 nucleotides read TGTGCCAGCAGCGGATCTAGCGGGGGGGCTCGGACCCAGTACTTC. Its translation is CASSGSSGGARTQYF.

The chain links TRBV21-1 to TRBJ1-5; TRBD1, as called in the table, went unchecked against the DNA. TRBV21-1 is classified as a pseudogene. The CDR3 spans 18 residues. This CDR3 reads CASSYDIRTGPGNQPQHF. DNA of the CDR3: TGTGCCAGCAGCTACGACATCCGCACAGGGCCAGGCAATCAGCCCCAGCATTTT.

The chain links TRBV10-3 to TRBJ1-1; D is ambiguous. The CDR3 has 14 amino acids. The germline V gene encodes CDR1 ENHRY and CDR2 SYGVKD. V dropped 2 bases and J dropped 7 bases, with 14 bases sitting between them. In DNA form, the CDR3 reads TGTGCCATCAGTGAGAGTAGGAGGGTTAATGAAGCTTTCTTT. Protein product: CAISESRRVNEAFF.

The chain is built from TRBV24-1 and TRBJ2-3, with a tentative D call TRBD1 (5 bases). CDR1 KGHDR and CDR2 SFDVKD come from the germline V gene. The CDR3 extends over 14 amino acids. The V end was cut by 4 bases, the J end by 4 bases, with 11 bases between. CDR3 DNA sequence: TGTGCCACCAGTGACGCTACAGGATCAGATACGCAGTATTTT. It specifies CATSDATGSDTQYF.

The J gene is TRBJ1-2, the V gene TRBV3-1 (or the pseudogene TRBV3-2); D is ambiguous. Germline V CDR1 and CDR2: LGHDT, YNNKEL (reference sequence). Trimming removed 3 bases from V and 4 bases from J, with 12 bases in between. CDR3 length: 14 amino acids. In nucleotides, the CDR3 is TGTGCCAGCAGCCATATAGAGGCGACCTATGGCTACACCTTC. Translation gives CASSHIEATYGYTF.

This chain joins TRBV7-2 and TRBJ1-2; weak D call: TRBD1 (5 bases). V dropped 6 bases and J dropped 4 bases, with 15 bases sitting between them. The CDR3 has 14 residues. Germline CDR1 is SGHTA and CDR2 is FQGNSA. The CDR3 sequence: CASSLQGSSYGYTF. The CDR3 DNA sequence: TGTGCCAGCAGTCTCCAGGGTTCGAGCTATGGCTACACCTTC.

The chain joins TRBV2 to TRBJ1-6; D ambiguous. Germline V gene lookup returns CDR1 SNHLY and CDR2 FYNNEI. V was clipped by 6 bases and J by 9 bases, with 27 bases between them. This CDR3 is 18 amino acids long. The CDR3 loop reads CASSGFLLDNFRVSPLHF. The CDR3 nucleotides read TGTGCCAGCAGCGGTTTCCTCCTGGATAATTTCCGGGTTTCACCCCTCCACTTT.

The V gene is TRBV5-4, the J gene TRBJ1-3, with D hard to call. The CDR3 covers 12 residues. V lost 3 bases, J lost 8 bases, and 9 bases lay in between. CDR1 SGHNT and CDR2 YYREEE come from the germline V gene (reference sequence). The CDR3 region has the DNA TGTGCCAGCAGCTGGATCGGGGACACCATATATTTT. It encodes CASSWIGDTIYF.

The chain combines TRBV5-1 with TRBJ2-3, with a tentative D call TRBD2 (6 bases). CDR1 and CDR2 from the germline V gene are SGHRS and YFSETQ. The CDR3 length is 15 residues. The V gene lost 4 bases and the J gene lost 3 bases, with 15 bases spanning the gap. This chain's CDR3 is CASSRTGTPTDTQYF. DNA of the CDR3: TGCGCCAGCAGCCGGACGGGGACTCCAACAGATACGCAGTATTTT.

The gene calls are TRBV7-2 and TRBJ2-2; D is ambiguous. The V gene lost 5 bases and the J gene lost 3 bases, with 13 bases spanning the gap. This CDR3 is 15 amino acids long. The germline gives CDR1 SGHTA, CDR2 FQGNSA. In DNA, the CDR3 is TGTGCCAGCAGCCGTGACTCGACCTACACCGGGGAGCTGTTTTTT. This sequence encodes CASSRDSTYTGELFF.

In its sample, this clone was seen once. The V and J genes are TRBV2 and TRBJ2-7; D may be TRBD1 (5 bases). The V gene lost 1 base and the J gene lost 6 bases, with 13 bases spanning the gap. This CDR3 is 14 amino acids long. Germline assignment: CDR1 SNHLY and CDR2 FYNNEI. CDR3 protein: CASSEGQGGREQYF. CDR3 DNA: TGTGCCAGCAGTGAAGGGCAGGGTGGCCGCGAGCAGTACTTC. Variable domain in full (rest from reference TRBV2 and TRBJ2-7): EPEVTQTPSHQVTQMGQEVILRCVPISNHLYFYWYRQILGQKVEFLVSFYNNEISEKSEIFDDQFSVERPDGSNFTLKIRSTKLEDSAMYFCASSEGQGGREQYFGPGTRLTVT.

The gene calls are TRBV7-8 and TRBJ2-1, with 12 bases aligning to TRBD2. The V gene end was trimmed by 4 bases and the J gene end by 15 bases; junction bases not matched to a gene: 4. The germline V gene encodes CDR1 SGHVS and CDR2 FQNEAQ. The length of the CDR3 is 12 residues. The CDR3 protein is CASSSSGGARFF. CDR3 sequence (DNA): TGTGCCAGCAGCTCTAGCGGGGGGGCGAGGTTCTTC.

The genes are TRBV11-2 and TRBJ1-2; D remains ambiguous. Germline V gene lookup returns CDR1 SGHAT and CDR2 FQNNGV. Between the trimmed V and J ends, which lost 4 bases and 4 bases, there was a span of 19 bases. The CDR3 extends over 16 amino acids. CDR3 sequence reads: CASSSIVGRNSYGYTF. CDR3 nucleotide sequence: TGTGCCAGCAGCTCGATAGTGGGGAGGAATAGCTATGGCTACACCTTC.

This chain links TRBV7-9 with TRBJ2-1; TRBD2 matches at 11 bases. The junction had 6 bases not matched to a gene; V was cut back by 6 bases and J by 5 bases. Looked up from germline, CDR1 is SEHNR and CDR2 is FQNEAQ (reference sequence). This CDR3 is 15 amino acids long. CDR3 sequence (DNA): TGTGCCAGCAGTTTTAGCGGGGGGGCCCACAATGAGCAGTTCTTC. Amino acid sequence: CASSFSGGAHNEQFF.